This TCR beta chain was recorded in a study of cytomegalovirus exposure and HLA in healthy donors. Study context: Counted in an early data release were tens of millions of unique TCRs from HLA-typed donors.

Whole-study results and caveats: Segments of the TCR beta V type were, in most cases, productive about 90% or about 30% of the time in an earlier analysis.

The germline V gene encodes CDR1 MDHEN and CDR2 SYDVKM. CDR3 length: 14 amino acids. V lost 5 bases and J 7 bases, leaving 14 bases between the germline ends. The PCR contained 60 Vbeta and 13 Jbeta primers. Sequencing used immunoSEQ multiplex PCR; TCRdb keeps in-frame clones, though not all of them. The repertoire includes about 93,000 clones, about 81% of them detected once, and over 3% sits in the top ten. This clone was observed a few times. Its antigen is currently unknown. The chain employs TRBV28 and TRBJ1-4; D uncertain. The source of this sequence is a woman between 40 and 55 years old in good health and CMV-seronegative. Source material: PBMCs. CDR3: CASSVDRGLEKLFF. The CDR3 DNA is TGTGCCAGCAGTGTTGATCGGGGTCTTGAAAAACTGTTTTTT.